One sample yielded the 28 T cell receptor beta chains listed below, sequenced in a study of PD-1 blockade in classical Hodgkin lymphoma. Every patient relapsed after autologous stem cell transplantation, and brentuximab vedotin exposure varied. The data were produced by immunoSEQ multiplex PCR, yet TCRdb's version contains in-frame clones alone and is incomplete. This table has 55,000 to 60,000 clones, approximately 90% appearing once. The material sequenced was peripheral blood mononuclear cells (PBMCs), taken before the second cycle of nivolumab. Receptors originate from a human donor with classical Hodgkin lymphoma.

The chain combines TRBV11-2 with TRBJ2-7, with D tentatively TRBD2 (5 bases). The germline V and J ends were trimmed by 5 bases and 3 bases, with 14 bases remaining between them. Germline lookup yields CDR1 SGHAT and CDR2 FQNNGV. This CDR3 region has 14 residues. The CDR3 nucleotides read TGTGCCAGCAGCCCCAACGGACTGGTCTACGAGCAGTACTTC. This gives the protein CASSPNGLVYEQYF.

The V and J genes are TRBV27 and TRBJ1-2; TRBD1 is a possible D gene (6 bases). V lost 5 bases and J lost 5, with 12 bases in between. The CDR3 sequence is 13 residues long. Germline CDR1 is MNHEY and CDR2 is SMNVEV (reference sequence). CDR3 loop: CASSPDSDYGYTF. DNA of the CDR3: TGTGCCAGCAGTCCGGACAGTGATTATGGCTACACCTTC.

The chain links TRBV4-2 to TRBJ2-5; no firm D call. There are 14 residues in the CDR3. Germline lookup yields CDR1 LGHNA and CDR2 YNFKEQ. Trimming took 3 bases from V and 1 from J, leaving 9 bases between them. The CDR3 reads CASSHLGPQETQYF. CDR3 bases: TGTGCCAGCAGCCACCTAGGACCCCAAGAGACCCAGTACTTC.

A single count supports this clone. This chain connects TRBV29-1 to TRBJ1-2; D is unresolved. The V end was cut by 7 bases, the J end by 6 bases, with 27 bases between. The length of the CDR3 is 16 residues. CDR1 and CDR2 (germline): SQVTM, ANQGSEA. CDR3 region: CSALGEPGITKDGYTF. CDR3 DNA sequence: TGCAGCGCCCTCGGCGAACCGGGAATCACCAAGGATGGCTACACCTTC.

The V call is TRBV5-4, the J call TRBJ2-2; 7 bases align to TRBD2. CDR1 is SGHNT, CDR2 YYREEE, per germline (reference sequence). The CDR3 runs 14 residues. Germline trimming cut 4 bases from V and 5 bases from J; bases unmatched to any gene: 5. CDR3 residues: CASSPTGGTGELFF. DNA for the CDR3: TGTGCCAGCAGCCCCACGGGGGGAACCGGGGAGCTGTTTTTT.

The table lists this clone with a count of one. The chain carries TRBV7-9 and TRBJ2-5; tentative D call: TRBD1 (6 bases). Trimming took off 2 bases at V and 2 bases at J, with 15 bases between the two ends. Per the germline V gene, CDR1 is SEHNR and CDR2 is FQNEAQ (reference sequence). CDR3 length: 16 amino acids. In DNA, the CDR3 is TGTGCCAGCAGCTTACGACAGGCGATGACTCAAGAGACCCAGTACTTC. Encoded protein: CASSLRQAMTQETQYF.

This chain joins TRBV4-2 and TRBJ2-7; D is possibly TRBD2 (5 bases). The CDR3 has 14 amino acids. Germline CDR1 is LGHNA and CDR2 is YNFKEQ. Trimming pared 2 bases from V and 3 bases from J, leaving 11 bases between. The DNA for the CDR3 is TGTGCCAGCAGCCAACGGGGTCTCCTCTACGAGCAGTACTTC. Amino acid sequence: CASSQRGLLYEQYF.

The rearrangement joins TRBV7-9 to TRBJ2-1; D gene ambiguous. In germline, CDR1 is SEHNR, CDR2 FQNEAQ (reference sequence). V gave up 5 bases and J gave up 2 bases, with 13 bases separating them. CDR3 length: 15 amino acids. This chain's CDR3 is CASSRGPTTYNEQFF. CDR3 nucleotides: TGTGCCAGCAGCCGTGGGCCCACTACCTACAATGAGCAGTTCTTC.

V is TRBV27 and J is TRBJ2-5; tentative D call: TRBD2 (5 bases). V lost 2 bases and J lost 4, with 11 bases in between. Germline V CDR1 and CDR2: MNHEY, SMNVEV (reference sequence). The CDR3 runs to 14 residues. CDR3 in DNA: TGTGCCAGCAGTTTAACTAGGCTTGGAGAGACCCAGTACTTC. It specifies CASSLTRLGETQYF.

Written as DNA, the CDR3 is TGTGCCAGTATGACAGGCCCTAGAGAAAAACTGTTTTTT. It translates to CASMTGPREKLFF. V usage is TRBV7-9 and J usage is TRBJ1-4, with a possible D match to TRBD1 (6 bases). With 9 bases removed from V and 8 bases from J, the gap between germline ends came to 16 bases. The CDR3 sequence is 13 residues long. Per germline, CDR1 SEHNR and CDR2 FQNEAQ (reference sequence).

The chain is built from TRBV21-1 and TRBJ2-7; no check of the table's D call, TRBD2, against the DNA was made. TRBV21-1 is designated a pseudogene. The CDR3 covers 13 residues. The CDR3 protein is CATIRTPLQEQYF. CDR3 in DNA: TGTGCCACCATCCGGACTCCCTTGCAGGAGCAGTACTTC.

The chain couples TRBV9 to TRBJ2-7; TRBD1 matches at 7 bases. Per germline, CDR1 SGDLS and CDR2 YYNGEE. Trimming removed 0 bases from V and 3 bases from J; junction bases left unmatched: 3. The CDR3 runs to 14 residues. CDR3 coding DNA: TGTGCCAGCAGCGTAGGTCGGGACAGCTACGAGCAGTACTTC. Protein: CASSVGRDSYEQYF.

The rearrangement joins TRBV7-6 to TRBJ2-2; D is perhaps TRBD2 (5 bases). Germline V gives CDR1 SGHVS, CDR2 FNYEAQ. V was clipped by 0 bases and J by 8 bases, with 13 bases between them. There are 15 residues in the CDR3. CDR3 in amino acids: CASSLAGGPGGELFF. The CDR3 DNA is TGTGCCAGCAGCTTAGCGGGCGGCCCGGGAGGGGAGCTGTTTTTT.

J is TRBJ1-1 and V is TRBV5-1; D is uncertain. This CDR3 spans 15 amino acids. V shed 2 bases and J shed 3 bases, with 14 bases lying between them. CDR1 SGHRS and CDR2 YFSETQ come from the germline V gene. The CDR3 reads CASSLRLRSYTEAFF. DNA for the CDR3: TGCGCCAGCAGCTTAAGACTGCGTTCGTACACTGAAGCTTTCTTT.

This sequence joins TRBV9 and TRBJ1-1; D unclear. The CDR3 extends over 15 amino acids. V was cut by 3 bases and J by 0 bases, with 12 bases left in between. Germline V gives CDR1 SGDLS, CDR2 YYNGEE. CDR3 nucleotide sequence: TGTGCCAGCAGCGCCTCGGGAGGGATGAACACTGAAGCTTTCTTT. It yields the protein CASSASGGMNTEAFF.

This chain uses TRBV18 with TRBJ2-7; D not certain. Trimming removed 3 bases from V and 4 bases from J, with 10 bases in between. The CDR3 has 13 residues. CDR1 is KGHSH, CDR2 LQKENI, per germline. In DNA form, the CDR3 reads TGTGCCAGCTCACCGACGGGTGATTACGAGCAGTACTTC. It yields the protein CASSPTGDYEQYF.

The chain carries TRBV19 and TRBJ1-3; D is unclear. With 5 bases removed from V and 0 bases from J, the gap between germline ends came to 11 bases. From germline, CDR1 is LNHDA and CDR2 SQIVND (reference sequence). This CDR3 comprises 15 residues. The CDR3 reads CASSVWTVSGNTIYF. The CDR3 DNA sequence: TGTGCCAGTAGTGTTTGGACGGTCTCTGGAAACACCATATATTTT.

The chain recombines TRBV28 with TRBJ1-3; D might be TRBD1 (5 bases). Germline CDR1 reads MDHEN; CDR2 reads SYDVKM. This CDR3 is 16 amino acids long. Trimming left V 3 bases short and J 3 bases short, with 15 bases between. The CDR3 is CASSLYPGSDGNTIYF. The CDR3 DNA follows: TGTGCCAGCAGTTTGTACCCAGGGTCGGATGGAAACACCATATATTTT.

This sequence joins TRBV27 and TRBJ1-6; D is unclear. In germline, CDR1 is MNHEY, CDR2 SMNVEV (reference sequence). The CDR3 spans 16 residues. V gave up 6 bases and J gave up 0 bases, with 12 bases separating them. DNA for the CDR3: TGTGCCAGCAGCTCGGGTAGGAGCTCCTATAATTCACCCCTCCACTTT. This encodes CASSSGRSSYNSPLHF.

The rearrangement joins TRBV5-1 to TRBJ2-1; D is ambiguous. From germline, CDR1 is SGHRS and CDR2 YFSETQ. V gave up 1 base and J gave up 9 bases, with 17 bases separating them. The CDR3 length is 15 residues. The CDR3 protein is CASSLKLEKSREQFF. As DNA, the CDR3 is TGCGCCAGCAGCTTGAAACTGGAGAAAAGTCGTGAGCAGTTCTTC.

V is TRBV19 and J is TRBJ1-5; D is unclear. Germline V lookup: CDR1 LNHDA, CDR2 SQIVND (reference sequence). This CDR3 comprises 15 residues. V was shortened by 0 bases and J by 6 bases, with 12 bases between the two germline ends. CDR3 residues: CASSIDRTFGQPQHF. CDR3 bases: TGTGCCAGTAGTATAGATAGGACCTTCGGTCAGCCCCAGCATTTT.

The chain is built from TRBV5-8 and TRBJ1-1; D gene uncertain. The CDR3 sequence is 16 residues long. The V end was cut by 0 bases, the J end by 5 bases, with 17 bases between. Germline lookup yields CDR1 SGHTS and CDR2 YDEGEE. CDR3 coding DNA: TGTGCCAGCAGCTTGGGTCTCCTCGCCCCTTCGACTGAAGCTTTCTTT. Encoded protein: CASSLGLLAPSTEAFF.

The rearrangement joins TRBV15 to TRBJ2-1; the match to TRBD2 covers 7 bases. The CDR3 runs 15 residues. Germline CDR1 LNHNV, CDR2 YYDKDF (reference sequence). Trimming cost V 3 bases and J 3 bases; bases outside gene matches: 5. The CDR3: CATSSSGGNYNEQFF. The CDR3 DNA sequence: TGTGCCACCAGCAGTTCCGGGGGGAACTACAATGAGCAGTTCTTC.

This sequence joins TRBV11-2 and TRBJ2-4, with unresolved D. Germline V CDR1 and CDR2: SGHAT, FQNNGV. Trimming took 4 bases from V and 5 from J, leaving 3 bases between them. CDR3 length: 11 amino acids. CDR3 in amino acids: CASSSQNIQYF. The CDR3 region has the DNA TGTGCCAGCAGCTCCCAAAACATTCAGTACTTC. Full variable domain (outside the CDR3, taken from reference TRBV11-2 and TRBJ2-4): EAGVAQSPRYKIIEKRQSVAFWCNPISGHATLYWYQQILGQGPKLLIQFQNNGVVDDSQLPKDRFSAERLKGVDSTLKIQPAKLEDSAVYLCASSSQNIQYFGAGTRLSVL.

The chain has TRBV2 and TRBJ2-3, with 10 bases matching TRBD2. V lost 4 bases to trimming and J lost 1 base; unmatched junction nucleotides: 2. Germline V CDR1 and CDR2: SNHLY, FYNNEI. CDR3 length: 15 amino acids. The CDR3 region has the DNA TGTGCCAGCAGTGCCGGACTAGCGGGCACAGATACGCAGTATTTT. Residues: CASSAGLAGTDTQYF.

This sequence joins TRBV2 and TRBJ1-5; TRBD1 matches at 9 bases. The CDR3 sequence is 14 residues long. CDR1 is SNHLY and CDR2 is FYNNEI in the germline V gene. Trimming at V came to 9 bases and at J to 4 bases, leaving 7 bases not matched to a gene. The CDR3 nucleotides read TGTGCCAGGGGGGGACAGGGCCAAAATCAGCCCCAGCATTTT. This translates into CARGGQGQNQPQHF.

This chain links TRBV5-8 with TRBJ2-1; a possible D gene is TRBD2 (7 bases). The CDR3 consists of 15 residues. V lost 4 bases and J lost 6, with 17 bases in between. From germline, CDR1 is SGHTS and CDR2 YDEGEE. The CDR3 DNA reads as TGTGCCAGCAGCGCACCCCGCGGGGGCCCCAATGAGCAGTTCTTC. Translated: CASSAPRGGPNEQFF.

The chain combines TRBV21-1 with TRBJ1-2; TRBD1, the table's D call, was not compared with the DNA. TRBV21-1 corresponds to a pseudogene. There are 17 residues in the CDR3. CDR3 sequence: CASSKVDSAGGTPVLLF. The CDR3 coding sequence is TGTGCCAGCAGCAAAGTGGATTCGGCAGGGGGCACGCCTGTTCTTCTCTTC.